These 2 T cell receptor beta chains came from one sample sequenced in a study of cytotoxic CD8 clonotypes in ibrutinib-treated CLL. TCRdb keeps only in-frame clones here, not all; method: immunoSEQ multiplex PCR. In the table there are about 160,000 clones, about 80% of which are singletons. The specimen was PBMCs, collected after 12 months of ibrutinib treatment. The receptor set was obtained from a human donor with chronic lymphocytic leukemia.

The V and J genes are TRBV2 and TRBJ1-6; a possible D gene is TRBD1 (5 bases). Between the trimmed V and J ends, which lost 5 bases and 6 bases, there was a span of 14 bases. Per germline, CDR1 SNHLY and CDR2 FYNNEI. CDR3 length: 15 amino acids. CDR3 amino acids: CASSQDRGANSPLHF. In nucleotides, the CDR3 is TGTGCCAGCAGTCAAGATAGGGGAGCTAATTCACCCCTCCACTTT. Looking up the rest from reference TRBV2 and TRBJ1-6 gives the full variable domain: EPEVTQTPSHQVTQMGQEVILRCVPISNHLYFYWYRQILGQKVEFLVSFYNNEISEKSEIFDDQFSVERPDGSNFTLKIRSTKLEDSAMYFCASSQDRGANSPLHFGNGTRLTVT.

This clone appeared once. This chain joins TRBV15 and TRBJ2-3; the D is unclear. Per germline, CDR1 LNHNV and CDR2 YYDKDF (reference sequence). V lost 4 bases and J lost 4, with 9 bases in between. This CDR3 has 13 amino acids. The CDR3 loop is CATSKENADTQYF. In DNA form, the CDR3 reads TGTGCCACCAGCAAAGAAAATGCAGATACGCAGTATTTT.